The text below deals with one T cell receptor (beta chain). These data originate in a study of blood T cell repertoires in COVID-19. The trim removed 4 bases at V and 4 bases at J, leaving 7 bases unmatched. The germline gives CDR1 SGHRS, CDR2 YFSETQ. CDR3 length: 18 residues. Some clones are missing from TCRdb's copy, which holds only in-frame ones; the method was immunoSEQ multiplex PCR. The sample shows around 300,000 clones, approximately 90% of them seen only once. Patients at the Seattle site were enrolled during active infection and followed longitudinally. This clonotype originated in a woman aged 25 to 39 with COVID-19, enrolled during active disease. Sequencing used peripheral blood. V usage is TRBV5-1 and J usage is TRBJ2-6; 14 bases align to TRBD2. The CDR3 loop reads CASSPGLAGVSGANVLTF. The CDR3 DNA sequence: TGCGCCAGCAGCCCGGGACTAGCGGGAGTCTCCGGGGCCAACGTCCTGACTTTC.